These 21 T cell receptor beta chains originate from one sample sequenced in a study of T cell responses to AZD1222 COVID-19 vaccine. Here immunoSEQ multiplex PCR was the method, and the copy in TCRdb shows in-frame clones only, minus some. The table shows fewer than 110,000 clones, with approximately 88% occurring only once. The starting material was peripheral blood, obtained on day 0 of AZD1222 vaccination. Receptors originate from an adult in good health.

As regards this clone: The same CDR3 also results from other DNA sequences found in this sample. The rearrangement uses TRBV3-1 (or the pseudogene TRBV3-2) and TRBJ1-1; D is uncertain. V was clipped by 1 base and J by 2 bases, with 8 bases between them. Germline-derived CDR1 and CDR2 are LGHDT and YNNKEL (reference sequence). The CDR3 has 14 amino acids. CDR3 residues: CASSQGGGNTEAFF. The CDR3 DNA reads as TGTGCCAGCAGCCAAGGCGGCGGAAACACTGAAGCTTTCTTT.

This clone was seen only a few times. V usage is TRBV24-1 and J usage is TRBJ2-7, with 9 bases lining up with TRBD2. After removal of 1 base from V and 7 bases from J, the junction contained 7 bases not matched to a gene. In germline, CDR1 is KGHDR, CDR2 SFDVKD. This CDR3 region has 15 residues. Here the CDR3 DNA reads TGTGCCACCAGTGATTTAGCGGGAGGTGTGGAGGAGCAGTACTTC. This translates into CATSDLAGGVEEQYF.

J is TRBJ2-1 and V is TRBV10-3; 7 positions agree with TRBD1. The trim removed 2 bases at V and 6 bases at J, leaving 10 bases unmatched. CDR3 length: 16 residues. The germline gives CDR1 ENHRY, CDR2 SYGVKD. This CDR3 is CAISEGTDAYSNEQFF. The CDR3 region has the DNA TGTGCCATCAGTGAGGGGACAGATGCCTATTCCAATGAGCAGTTCTTC.

This sequence joins TRBV5-8 and TRBJ1-5; D is unclear. Germline CDR1 is SGHTS and CDR2 is YDEGEE. This CDR3 is 13 amino acids long. The V gene lost 0 bases and the J gene lost 7 bases, with 8 bases spanning the gap. Here the CDR3 DNA reads TGTGCCAGCAGCTTGGCGCCAGCACAGCCCCAGCATTTT. Translating gives CASSLAPAQPQHF.

The chain joins TRBV6-1 to TRBJ1-2; TRBD1 is a possible D gene (5 bases). The CDR3 loop spans 14 amino acids. Germline lookup yields CDR1 MNHNS and CDR2 SASEGT. Between the trimmed V and J ends, which lost 5 bases and 7 bases, there was a span of 17 bases. CDR3 nucleotide sequence: TGTGCCAGCAGTTTTGTGGAGGGGAGGTCTGGCTACACCTTC. Protein sequence: CASSFVEGRSGYTF.

This rearrangement joins TRBV4-3 to TRBJ2-3, with 9 bases matching TRBD2. The V and J ends lost 0 bases and 4 bases, in that order; junction bases with no gene match: 2. This CDR3 contains 15 residues. CDR1 and CDR2 (germline): LGHNA, YSLEER. The CDR3 DNA reads TGCGCCAGCAGCCAAGATCGCGGGGGGGCAGATACGCAGTATTTT. Translation gives CASSQDRGGADTQYF.

The V gene is TRBV11-2, the J gene TRBJ2-1; no reliable D call. The CDR3 is 14 residues long. The V end was cut by 7 bases, the J end by 5 bases, with 15 bases between. Germline V CDR1 and CDR2: SGHAT, FQNNGV. CDR3 protein: CASTTNGRNNEQFF. Here the CDR3 DNA reads TGTGCCAGCACCACGAACGGCAGAAACAATGAGCAGTTCTTC.

This chain uses TRBV15 with TRBJ2-1; 11 positions match TRBD1. This CDR3 is built from 15 residues. Germline assignment: CDR1 LNHNV and CDR2 YYDKDF (reference sequence). With V trimmed by 5 bases and J by 5 bases, 5 bases remained unmatched. CDR3 sequence: CATSGGTGGHNEQFF. In DNA, the CDR3 is TGTGCCACCAGCGGCGGGACAGGGGGTCACAATGAGCAGTTCTTC. The variable domain in full, completed from reference TRBV15 and TRBJ2-1, reads DAMVIQNPRYQVTQFGKPVTLSCSQTLNHNVMYWYQQKSSQAPKLLFHYYDKDFNNEADTPDNFQSRRPNTSFCFLDIRSPGLGDTAMYLCATSGGTGGHNEQFFGPGTRLTVL.

The V gene is TRBV3-1 (or the pseudogene TRBV3-2), the J gene TRBJ1-1; D is perhaps TRBD1 (5 bases). There are 12 residues in the CDR3. Germline V CDR1 and CDR2: LGHDT, YNNKEL (reference sequence). The ends were cut back, 1 base at V and 8 bases at J, with 8 bases in the middle. In DNA, the CDR3 is TGTGCCAGCAGCCAAGGGGGCAGAGAAGCTTTCTTT. It specifies CASSQGGREAFF.

The gene calls are TRBV3-1 (or the pseudogene TRBV3-2) and TRBJ1-3; D remains unclear. The germline V gene has CDR1 LGHDT and CDR2 YNNKEL (reference sequence). This CDR3 contains 14 residues. V lost 1 base, J lost 0 bases, and 4 bases lay in between. CDR3 sequence (DNA): TGTGCCAGCAGCCAAGCTAGCTCTGGAAACACCATATATTTT. Amino acids: CASSQASSGNTIYF.

V is TRBV6-2 or TRBV6-3 and J is TRBJ2-4, with D maybe TRBD1 (6 bases). Germline loops: CDR1 MNHEY, CDR2 SVGEGT. The CDR3 length is 12 residues. The V end lost 2 bases, the J end lost 9 bases, and 8 bases lay between the germline ends. The DNA of the CDR3 is TGTGCCAGCAGTTACCAGGGGACCATTCAGTACTTC. Its protein is CASSYQGTIQYF.

The chain employs TRBV27 and TRBJ1-6; 8 nucleotides line up with TRBD1. There are 12 residues in the CDR3. Germline V gives CDR1 MNHEY, CDR2 SMNVEV (reference sequence). Trimming removed 2 bases from V and 13 bases from J; junction bases left unmatched: 1. The CDR3 protein is CASSLGTGPLHF. The CDR3 DNA reads as TGTGCCAGCAGTTTAGGGACAGGTCCCCTCCACTTT.

V gene TRBV27 combines with J gene TRBJ1-1, with D possibly TRBD1 on 6 matching bases. V gave up 4 bases and J gave up 10 bases, with 13 bases separating them. CDR1 is MNHEY and CDR2 is SMNVEV in the germline V gene (reference sequence). This CDR3 has 12 residues. The CDR3 region is CASSSLQGGAFF. Here the CDR3 DNA reads TGTGCCAGCAGTTCGCTACAGGGAGGAGCTTTCTTT.

This chain joins TRBV18 and TRBJ2-2, with D perhaps given as TRBD1 or TRBD2 (5 bases each). Looked up from germline, CDR1 is KGHSH and CDR2 is LQKENI. CDR3 length: 18 amino acids. V was pared by 4 bases and J by 2 bases, with 20 bases between. The chain's CDR3 is CASSLLRGAGLNTGELFF. CDR3 DNA sequence: TGTGCCAGCTCACTCCTTCGAGGGGCAGGACTTAACACCGGGGAGCTGTTTTTT.

The J gene is TRBJ2-7, the V gene TRBV10-3, with D perhaps TRBD1 (6 bases). V dropped 7 bases and J dropped 0 bases, with 13 bases sitting between them. The CDR3 totals 14 residues. The germline V gene encodes CDR1 ENHRY and CDR2 SYGVKD. CDR3 in DNA: TGTGCCATCAAACGACAGGCCGGCTCCTACGAGCAGTACTTC. Translation: CAIKRQAGSYEQYF.

This clone was counted a single time. The chain has TRBV11-3 and TRBJ1-1; no firm D call. V was clipped by 4 bases and J by 11 bases, with 17 bases between them. CDR3 length: 13 residues. The germline gives CDR1 SGHNT, CDR2 YENEEA. The CDR3 DNA sequence: TGTGCCAGCAGCTCGGGTCCAGGAGTTGAGGCTTTCTTT. Protein sequence: CASSSGPGVEAFF.

This clone was seen a few times. The gene calls are TRBV4-1 and TRBJ2-1; 9 bases align to TRBD1. With V trimmed by 4 bases and J by 7 bases, 5 bases remained unmatched. This CDR3 region has 14 residues. The germline V gene encodes CDR1 MGHRA and CDR2 YSYEKL. CDR3 sequence: CASSRLTGGNEQFF. DNA of the CDR3: TGCGCCAGCAGCCGGCTGACAGGGGGGAATGAGCAGTTCTTC.

The V call is TRBV12-3 or TRBV12-4, the J call TRBJ1-1; D gene uncertain. The CDR3 is 12 amino acids. V lost 3 bases and J 5 bases, leaving 7 bases between the germline ends. The CDR3 is CASSLLLTEAFF. The CDR3, as DNA: TGTGCCAGCAGTTTGCTGTTGACTGAAGCTTTCTTT.

This clone was seen only once. The DNA for the CDR3 is TGCGCCAGCAGCCAAGACACTCAGGGGACCCTTTCACCCCTCCACTTT. Protein product: CASSQDTQGTLSPLHF. The chain combines TRBV4-3 with TRBJ1-6; D perhaps matches TRBD1 (6 bases). In germline, CDR1 is LGHNA, CDR2 YSLEER. Between the trimmed V and J ends, which lost 0 bases and 9 bases, there was a span of 15 bases. CDR3 length: 16 residues.

This rearrangement joins TRBV6-2 or TRBV6-3 to TRBJ1-4; 8 positions match TRBD1. Germline V gives CDR1 MNHEY, CDR2 SVGEGT. This CDR3 has 14 residues. Trimming removed 5 bases from V and 2 bases from J; junction bases left unmatched: 1. CDR3 sequence: CASSRQGTNEKLFF. CDR3 nucleotide sequence: TGTGCCAGCAGTCGACAGGGGACTAATGAAAAACTGTTTTTT.

V is TRBV6-5 and J is TRBJ2-1, with 8 bases fitting TRBD1. There are 12 residues in the CDR3. V dropped 6 bases and J dropped 7; count of bases not matched to a gene: 2. Germline values: CDR1 MNHEY, CDR2 SVGAGI. CDR3 amino acids: CASRRQGNEQFF. CDR3 nucleotide sequence: TGTGCCAGCAGGAGACAGGGGAATGAGCAGTTCTTC.